The 26 T cell receptor beta chains below all came from one sample that was sequenced in a study of T-cell reconstitution after alpha-beta-depleted transplantation in children. Preparation of the TCRbeta library involved a method that used unique molecular identifiers. TCRdb recomputed calls from the PCR reads with MiXCR, one row per CDR3 protein. The sample includes hundreds of thousands of distinct CDR3 sequences, 15% to 20% of them seen just once. Material: PBMCs from the stem cell graft donor, obtained from the stem cell graft. These receptors originate from a human donor who donated a stem cell graft to a child with acute lymphoblastic leukemia.

CDR3 coding DNA: TGTGCCAGCAGTGGACAGGGCGGCTACAATGAGCAGTTCTTC. Its protein is CASSGQGGYNEQFF. This chain uses TRBV25-1 with TRBJ2-1; 7 nucleotides align to TRBD1. Germline loops: CDR1 MGHDK, CDR2 SYGVNS. V lost 4 bases to trimming and J lost 3 bases; unmatched junction nucleotides: 3. The CDR3 extends over 14 amino acids.

V gene TRBV7-9 combines with J gene TRBJ2-3, with no clear D. This CDR3 has 17 residues. The V end lost 5 bases, the J end lost 1 base, and 19 bases lay between the germline ends. Germline V lookup: CDR1 SEHNR, CDR2 FQNEAQ (reference sequence). CDR3 sequence (DNA): TGTGCCAGCAGCCTCCCCTCAACGGAGCCCCGCACAGATACGCAGTATTTT. It is translated as CASSLPSTEPRTDTQYF.

This clonotype appeared a few times. The chain carries TRBV7-6 and TRBJ2-2; D not certain. This CDR3 contains 13 residues. With 10 bases removed from V and 5 bases from J, the gap between germline ends came to 14 bases. The germline CDR1 and CDR2 sequences are SGHVS and FNYEAQ. CDR3 coding DNA: TGTGCCACCGGCGTGGGTTATACCGGGGAGCTGTTTTTT. This translates into CATGVGYTGELFF.

This clonotype was observed at least ten times. V gene TRBV7-9 combines with J gene TRBJ2-3; no clear D. The CDR3 covers 14 residues. V lost 8 bases and J lost 5, with 17 bases in between. The germline V gene encodes CDR1 SEHNR and CDR2 FQNEAQ (reference sequence). The CDR3 bases are TGTGCCAGCCAATCAACACGGCTCGGAGATACGCAGTATTTT. Translated: CASQSTRLGDTQYF.

The rearrangement uses TRBV12-3 or TRBV12-4 and TRBJ2-1; 10 nucleotides match TRBD2. With V trimmed by 6 bases and J by 7 bases, 9 bases remained unmatched. The length of the CDR3 is 15 residues. The CDR3 region has the DNA TGTGCCAGCAGCGCGCTAGCGGGAGTTGGAAATGAGCAGTTCTTC. It yields the protein CASSALAGVGNEQFF.

This clonotype occurred a few times. V and J are TRBV5-1 and TRBJ1-5; D ambiguous. The CDR3 sequence is 15 residues long. Germline loops: CDR1 SGHRS, CDR2 YFSETQ. V lost 0 bases to trimming and J lost 4 bases, with 11 bases between them. CDR3 nucleotide sequence: TGCGCCAGCAGCTTGGTTCCCGGGGTAAATCAGCCCCAGCATTTT. Its translation: CASSLVPGVNQPQHF.

In its sample, this clonotype was seen a few times. DNA of the CDR3: TGCAGCTCGCATCTGGGAGGGTCGAACACTGAAGCTTTCTTT. It codes for CSSHLGGSNTEAFF. The chain recombines TRBV29-1 with TRBJ1-1, with D unclear. This CDR3 has 14 residues. The germline CDR1 and CDR2 sequences are SQVTM and ANQGSEA. V lost 8 bases and J lost 1, with 17 bases in between.

V gene TRBV4-1 combines with J gene TRBJ2-1; TRBD1 matches 8 bases. Per germline, CDR1 MGHRA and CDR2 YSYEKL. This CDR3 comprises 14 residues. The junction had 7 bases not matched to a gene; V was cut back by 4 bases and J by 8 bases. CDR3 amino acids: CASSLGQGNDEQFF. The DNA of the CDR3 is TGCGCCAGCAGCCTCGGACAGGGTAACGATGAGCAGTTCTTC.

The V and J genes are TRBV3-1 and TRBJ2-7; weak D call: TRBD2 (6 bases). V dropped 4 bases and J dropped 0 bases, with 19 bases sitting between them. This CDR3 is built from 17 residues. Germline lookup yields CDR1 LGHDT and CDR2 YNNKEL (reference sequence). Here the CDR3 DNA reads TGTGCCAGCAGCCCCGGACTAAATGGGCCTGCCTCCTACGAGCAGTACTTC. It encodes CASSPGLNGPASYEQYF.

V and J are TRBV10-3 and TRBJ2-1; TRBD2 matches at 13 bases. Germline V gives CDR1 ENHRY, CDR2 SYGVKD. The CDR3 loop spans 20 amino acids. J lost 5 bases, V lost 0 bases, and 13 bases had no gene match. The CDR3 region is CAISESWTSGRRRADNEQFF. The CDR3 DNA reads TGTGCCATCAGTGAGTCTTGGACTAGCGGGAGAAGGCGGGCTGACAATGAGCAGTTCTTC.

This clonotype was seen once. The chain employs TRBV5-1 and TRBJ2-3; 10 bases map to TRBD1. The V and J ends lost 0 bases and 2 bases, in that order; junction bases with no gene match: 3. Germline CDR1 reads SGHRS; CDR2 reads YFSETQ. The CDR3 consists of 16 residues. CDR3 bases: TGCGCCAGCAGCTTGGGACAGGGGGCTATCACAGATACGCAGTATTTT. Translating gives CASSLGQGAITDTQYF.

This chain links TRBV29-1 with TRBJ2-3; D gene uncertain. V lost 2 bases to trimming and J lost 1 base, with 4 bases between them. Germline V gene sequence: CDR1 SQVTM, CDR2 ANQGSEA. This CDR3 contains 12 residues. CDR3 sequence (DNA): TGCAGCGTTGAATGGGGCACAGATACGCAGTATTTT. Protein: CSVEWGTDTQYF.

This clonotype was counted a few times. The chain links TRBV7-9 to TRBJ1-1; the D gene is possibly TRBD1 (6 bases). CDR3 length equals 17 residues. Trimming removed 5 bases at V and 1 base at J, with 20 bases between. Germline V gene lookup returns CDR1 SEHNR and CDR2 FQNEAQ (reference sequence). The CDR3 DNA follows: TGTGCCAGCAGCCCCCACGGGGTGAGCAGGGGGAACACTGAAGCTTTCTTT. As protein: CASSPHGVSRGNTEAFF. Supplemented by reference TRBV7-9 and TRBJ1-1, the full variable domain reads DTGVSQNPRHKITKRGQNVTFRCDPISEHNRLYWYRQTLGQGPEFLTYFQNEAQLEKSRLLSDRFSAERPKGSFSTLEIQRTEQGDSAMYLCASSPHGVSRGNTEAFFGQGTRLTVV.

This clonotype was seen only once. The rearrangement joins TRBV19 to TRBJ2-5; 7 bases are a match to TRBD1. The V gene's germline CDR1 is LNHDA and CDR2 SQIVND (reference sequence). This CDR3 is built from 15 residues. J lost 1 base, V lost 5 bases, and 7 bases had no gene match. The CDR3 is CASSPRDSLQETQYF. The CDR3 DNA reads as TGTGCCAGTAGTCCCCGGGACAGTCTCCAAGAGACCCAGTACTTC.

There are a few counts of this clonotype. The chain has TRBV5-1 and TRBJ2-1; D gene uncertain. CDR3 length: 14 amino acids. Trimming left V 0 bases short and J 5 bases short, with 9 bases between. Germline assignment: CDR1 SGHRS and CDR2 YFSETQ. The CDR3 DNA follows: TGCGCCAGCAGCTTGGCTCTGGGTAACAATGAGCAGTTCTTC. It codes for CASSLALGNNEQFF.

This clonotype turned up a few times. The V call is TRBV5-8, the J call TRBJ2-7; TRBD2 matches 8 bases. The CDR3 covers 16 residues. Germline V gene sequence: CDR1 SGHTS, CDR2 YDEGEE. V was pared by 1 base and J by 4 bases, with 10 bases of the junction left unmatched. DNA of the CDR3: TGTGCCAGCAGCTTGACGGTGGCGGGAGGAGGGTACGAGCAGTACTTC. As protein: CASSLTVAGGGYEQYF.

This clonotype was recorded many times. V usage is TRBV12-3 or TRBV12-4 and J usage is TRBJ2-7, with D tentatively TRBD2 (7 bases). The CDR3 has 14 amino acids. V gave up 1 base and J gave up 3 bases, with 10 bases separating them. CDR3 sequence: CASSLGGGGYEQYF. CDR3 DNA: TGTGCCAGCAGTTTAGGGGGAGGGGGCTACGAGCAGTACTTC.

The chain employs TRBV27 and TRBJ1-5; D not resolved. Trimming cost V 3 bases and J 0 bases, with 9 bases left between them. CDR1 is MNHEY and CDR2 is SMNVEV in the germline V gene (reference sequence). The CDR3 extends over 15 amino acids. The CDR3 sequence: CASSFRHNSNQPQHF. CDR3 sequence (DNA): TGTGCCAGCAGTTTCAGGCACAATAGCAATCAGCCCCAGCATTTT.

The chain recombines TRBV5-1 with TRBJ2-5; D is undetermined. V lost 2 bases, J lost 1 base, and 15 bases lay in between. The CDR3 runs to 16 residues. CDR1 SGHRS and CDR2 YFSETQ come from the germline V gene. This CDR3 reads CASSLKLYSVQETQYF. In DNA, the CDR3 is TGCGCCAGCAGCTTAAAATTATACTCAGTCCAAGAGACCCAGTACTTC.

The genes are TRBV7-9 and TRBJ2-7, with 10 bases matching TRBD2. The junction had 12 bases not matched to a gene; V was cut back by 7 bases and J by 6 bases. The CDR3 sequence is 15 residues long. The germline CDR1 and CDR2 sequences are SEHNR and FQNEAQ (reference sequence). The CDR3 nucleotides are TGTGCCAGCATCCATTCGAGTAGCGGGAGGTTCGAGCAGTACTTC. This encodes CASIHSSSGRFEQYF.

The genes are TRBV7-6 and TRBJ2-1; the match to TRBD2 covers 8 bases. The germline CDR1 and CDR2 sequences are SGHVS and FNYEAQ. V lost 8 bases and J lost 0; bases outside the gene matches: 21. This CDR3 is 20 amino acids long. CDR3 sequence (DNA): TGTGCCAGCGAGAACCCCGCGGCGGGAGGAAAGGCCAGCTCCTACAATGAGCAGTTCTTC. As protein: CASENPAAGGKASSYNEQFF. Complete variable domain (other parts from reference TRBV7-6 and TRBJ2-1): GAGVSQSPRYKVTKRGQDVALRCDPISGHVSLYWYRQALGQGPEFLTYFNYEAQQDKSGLPNDRFSAERPEGSISTLTIQRTEQRDSAMYRCASENPAAGGKASSYNEQFFGPGTRLTVL.

In its sample, this clonotype was seen a few times. The chain carries TRBV20-1 and TRBJ1-2, with D possibly matching TRBD1 (6 bases). Trimming stripped 0 bases from V and 4 bases from J, with 15 bases between. CDR1 and CDR2 (germline): DFQATT, SNEGSKA (reference sequence). The CDR3 extends over 15 amino acids. CDR3 region: CSARDRTGSPYGYTF. The CDR3 DNA reads TGCAGTGCTAGAGACCGAACAGGGTCCCCCTATGGCTACACCTTC.

This chain uses TRBV4-1 with TRBJ2-5, with D possibly matching TRBD2 (6 bases). The CDR3 totals 16 residues. The V and J ends lost 1 base and 3 bases respectively, with 15 bases between them. Germline lookup yields CDR1 MGHRA and CDR2 YSYEKL. The CDR3 DNA sequence: TGCGCCAGCAGCCAAGGGGCTGGCCCGGGGGAAGAGACCCAGTACTTC. Translating gives CASSQGAGPGEETQYF.

The chain has TRBV15 and TRBJ1-5, with D hard to call. With 0 bases removed from V and 5 bases from J, the gap between germline ends came to 14 bases. There are 16 residues in the CDR3. The V gene's germline CDR1 is LNHNV and CDR2 YYDKDF (reference sequence). CDR3 DNA: TGTGCCACCAGCAGAGATTGGCCGGGGTACGATCAGCCCCAGCATTTT. This sequence encodes CATSRDWPGYDQPQHF. Full variable domain (rest looked up from reference TRBV15 and TRBJ1-5): DAMVIQNPRYQVTQFGKPVTLSCSQTLNHNVMYWYQQKSSQAPKLLFHYYDKDFNNEADTPDNFQSRRPNTSFCFLDIRSPGLGDTAMYLCATSRDWPGYDQPQHFGDGTRLSIL.

There are a few counts of this clonotype. The chain carries TRBV18 and TRBJ2-3, with TRBD2 identical over 11 bases. Germline loops: CDR1 KGHSH, CDR2 LQKENI. This CDR3 has 15 amino acids. V lost 4 bases, J lost 5 bases, and 5 bases stayed unmatched. The CDR3 here is CASSRRGLAEDTQYF. In DNA form, the CDR3 reads TGTGCCAGCTCACGCAGGGGACTAGCGGAAGATACGCAGTATTTT.

The chain is built from TRBV5-1 and TRBJ2-2; the D gene is possibly TRBD2 (5 bases). In germline, CDR1 is SGHRS, CDR2 YFSETQ. The CDR3 sequence is 16 residues long. Trimming removed 0 bases from V and 4 bases from J, with 13 bases in between. CDR3 in amino acids: CASSLVSGMATGELFF. DNA of the CDR3: TGCGCCAGCAGCTTGGTTTCGGGGATGGCCACCGGGGAGCTGTTTTTT.